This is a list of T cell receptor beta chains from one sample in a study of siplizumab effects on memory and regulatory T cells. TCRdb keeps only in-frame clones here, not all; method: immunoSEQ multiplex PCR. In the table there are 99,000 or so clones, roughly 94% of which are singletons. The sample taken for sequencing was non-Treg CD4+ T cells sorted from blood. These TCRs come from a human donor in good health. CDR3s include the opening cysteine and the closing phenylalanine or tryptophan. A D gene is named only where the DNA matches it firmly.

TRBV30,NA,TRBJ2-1,CAWRRDTYNEQFF,TGTGCCTGGAGGAGGGACACCTACAATGAGCAGTTCTTC
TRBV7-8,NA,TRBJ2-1,CASSLAGRGGNEQFF,TGTGCCAGCAGCTTAGCCGGCAGGGGTGGCAATGAGCAGTTCTTC
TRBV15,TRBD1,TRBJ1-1,CATSRAQGSGTEAFF,TGTGCCACCAGCAGAGCACAGGGGAGCGGCACTGAAGCTTTCTTT
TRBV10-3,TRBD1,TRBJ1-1,CAISTGTAGTEAFF,TGTGCCATCAGCACCGGGACAGCCGGGACTGAAGCTTTCTTT
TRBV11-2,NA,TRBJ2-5,CASSLVVGGGRETQYF,TGTGCCAGCAGCTTAGTTGTTGGGGGCGGGCGAGAGACCCAGTACTTC
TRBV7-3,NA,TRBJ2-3,CASSLVALNTDTQYF,TGTGCCAGCAGCTTAGTAGCACTAAACACAGATACGCAGTATTTT
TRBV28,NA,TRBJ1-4,CASSSWGNEKLFF,TGTGCCAGCAGTTCTTGGGGTAATGAAAAACTGTTTTTT
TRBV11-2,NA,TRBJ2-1,CASSLSPEYNEQFF,TGTGCCAGCAGCTTATCCCCCGAGTACAATGAGCAGTTCTTC
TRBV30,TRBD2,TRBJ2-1,CAWSRGLAFNEQFF,TGTGCCTGGTCTAGGGGACTAGCTTTCAATGAGCAGTTCTTC
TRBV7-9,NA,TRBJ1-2,CASSTIEGYGYTF,TGTGCCAGCAGCACCATTGAAGGCTATGGCTACACCTTC
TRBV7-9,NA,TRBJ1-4,CASSRGREIEKLFF,TGTGCCAGCAGCCGGGGGCGGGAGATTGAAAAACTGTTTTTT
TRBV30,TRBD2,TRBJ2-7,CACGGLAGGPMYF,TGTGCCTGCGGGGGACTAGCGGGAGGGCCGATGTACTTC